This record covers a single TCR beta chain. Its antigen remains unidentified. This entry is derived from a study of Ad26.COV2.S vaccination and SARS-CoV-2 variants. Study context: Ad26.COV2.S shots went into the muscle once or twice, 56 days apart. The study's findings and limits: Vaccine and placebo recipients had similar non-spike TCR breadth. Substantial post-vaccination breadth of spike-specific CD8+ and CD4+ T cell responses was reported. Using TCR breadth and depth analyses may have led to underestimated total T cell responses.

Treatment specified: roughly 20 received Ad26.COV2.S at low or high dose, single or two shots; roughly five received placebo; per-sample allocation not given. On day 63 after the first injection, vaccine and placebo recipients gave samples. Sequencing was performed with immunoSEQ multiplex PCR; in TCRdb, only in-frame clones are kept and a portion is missing. The sample comprises 350,000 to 500,000 clones, around 91% of which are singletons, and 4.3% rests with the top ten. V shed 0 bases, J shed 4 bases, and the junction held 6 bases outside the gene matches. This CDR3 has 16 amino acids. Germline V lookup: CDR1 LNHDA, CDR2 SQIVND (reference sequence).

Sequenced here: peripheral blood, sampled in a trial of Ad26.COV2.S vaccine versus placebo. The chain uses TRBV19 and TRBJ2-1, with TRBD2 identical over 7 bases. This TCR derives from a person aged 18-65 years who received the Ad26.COV2.S COVID-19 vaccine or a placebo. CDR3 sequence reads: CASSIDREVPYNEQFF. The CDR3 DNA reads TGTGCCAGTAGTATAGACCGGGAGGTTCCTTACAATGAGCAGTTCTTC.